A few counts support the clone carrying this TCR beta chain. Its antigen is as yet unknown. As every portion of the isolated RNA was reverse transcribed, the sequencing read expressed TCRB transcripts. Average reads for naive, central memory and regulatory T cell samples were about 3.57 million. Generated by immunoSEQ multiplex PCR, the TCRdb table keeps only in-frame clones and is missing some. The repertoire holds more than 300,000 clones, roughly 8% seen once, with 0.44% in the top ten. This entry belongs to a study of beta chain features in type 1 diabetes. Overall study context: In all, roughly 98,000,000 sorted cells from all samples were analyzed. Study-level points and caveats: Shorter TCRB CDR3s, moderately but significantly so, were found in Type 1 diabetes patients in all four CD4+ subsets. For patients, the naive, central memory and Treg TCRB repertoires appeared more alike than for healthy donors.

The CDR3 length is 15 residues. CDR1 SGHDN and CDR2 FVKESK come from the germline V gene. J lost 0 bases, V lost 6 bases, and 6 bases had no gene match. Sequencing used central memory CD4+ T cells from blood. This rearrangement joins TRBV14 to TRBJ2-3, with 7 bases lining up with TRBD1. The sequence was obtained from a woman aged 18-35 years in good health. The CDR3 DNA reads TGTGCCAGCAGACTGGGACAGCTAAGCACAGATACGCAGTATTTT. This gives the protein CASRLGQLSTDTQYF.